The 28 T cell receptor beta chains below were found in one sample sequenced in a study of regulatory T cells in long-lasting Graves disease (dated by TCRdb to about 2021). The library was generated by multiplex PCR. Sequencing took place on an Illumina HiSeq 4000. iRepertoire HTBI primers and Arm-PCR amplification of CDR3 regions were used to construct TCR beta libraries. TCRdb's own reprocessing of the public reads used fastp at Q25 and MiXCR and kept productive beta chains. One record per CDR3 amino acid sequence lists the most common genes and DNA. For this sample there are about 470,000 distinct CDR3 sequences; 20% to 25% appear just once. Approximately 6.4% of the sample comes from the top ten. The label giving this sample's time point can be read as: persistent/refractory GD, antithyroid drugs over 5 years with positive TRAb. RNA was extracted from PBMCs in TRIzol for both TCR sequencing and RNA sequencing.

The specimen comprised peripheral blood mononuclear cells (PBMCs), sampled when the disease was refractory, from a patient treated with antithyroid drugs. The receptors derive from a female donor with Graves disease.

J is TRBJ2-2 and V is TRBV2; D is unclear. Trimming took 1 base from V and 3 from J, leaving 9 bases between them. This CDR3 has 15 residues. Germline lookup yields CDR1 SNHLY and CDR2 FYNNEI. The CDR3 nucleotides are TGTGCCAGCAGTGAAGTTTGGGGTGACACCGGGGAGCTGTTTTTT. It is translated as CASSEVWGDTGELFF.

This clonotype was detected a few times. This chain joins TRBV7-9 and TRBJ2-4; D may be TRBD2 (6 bases). Germline lookup yields CDR1 SEHNR and CDR2 FQNEAQ (reference sequence). Deletions cut 1 base from V and 3 bases from J, with 16 bases between. The CDR3 totals 17 residues. This chain's CDR3 is CASSLGLEGGGKNIQYF. In nucleotides, the CDR3 is TGTGCCAGCAGCTTAGGACTGGAGGGAGGTGGCAAAAACATTCAGTACTTC.

This chain links TRBV28 with TRBJ2-4; D might be TRBD2 (5 bases). The V gene's germline CDR1 is MDHEN and CDR2 SYDVKM. V was pared by 5 bases and J by 4 bases, with 18 bases between. This CDR3 region has 16 residues. The chain's CDR3 is CASSPPITGVKNIQYF. The CDR3 DNA is TGTGCCAGCAGTCCACCAATAACCGGGGTAAAAAACATTCAGTACTTC.

This clonotype was detected only a few times. An end of the junction does not agree with germline; a read error may underlie this. The rearrangement joins TRBV7-7 to TRBJ2-2; the D gene is possibly TRBD2 (6 bases). The CDR3 consists of 15 residues. The V gene's germline CDR1 is SSHAT and CDR2 FNYEAQ (reference sequence). The CDR3 DNA reads TGTGCTAGCAGCCCCACGTACGGGAGCACCGGGGAGCTGTTTTTT. This translates into CASSPTYGSTGELFF.

Ten or more counts support this clonotype. The chain employs TRBV28 and TRBJ1-2; D is uncertain. Trimming removed 10 bases from V and 3 bases from J, with 18 bases in between. Germline CDR1 MDHEN, CDR2 SYDVKM. CDR3 length: 14 amino acids. The DNA for the CDR3 is TGTGCCACCAATCGTCCCGCTGGGGACTATGGCTACACCTTC. Amino acids: CATNRPAGDYGYTF.

This clonotype was seen a handful of times. CDR3: CASGTGVFEQYF. The DNA of the CDR3 is TGTGCCAGCGGGACAGGGGTCTTTGAGCAGTACTTC. The chain recombines TRBV7-9 with TRBJ2-7; 10 bases are a match to TRBD1. The CDR3 is 12 residues long. The ends lost 8 bases at V and 7 bases at J; junction bases unmatched: 5. Per the germline V gene, CDR1 is SEHNR and CDR2 is FQNEAQ (reference sequence).

In its sample, this clonotype was seen a few times. The chain employs TRBV30 and TRBJ2-7, with TRBD1 matching 7 bases. Looked up from germline, CDR1 is GTSNPN and CDR2 is SVGIG (reference sequence). Trimming took 5 bases from V and 2 from J; bases not matched to a gene: 6. The CDR3 consists of 13 residues. CDR3 sequence reads: CAWGSTGAYEQYF. CDR3 in DNA: TGTGCCTGGGGGTCTACAGGGGCCTACGAGCAGTACTTC.

This clonotype was seen more than once but under ten times. The V and J genes are TRBV6-1 and TRBJ2-7; 8 bases are shared with TRBD1. The germline V gene encodes CDR1 MNHNS and CDR2 SASEGT. The CDR3 covers 18 residues. J was trimmed by 1 base and V by 2 bases; bases with no gene match: 13. CDR3 amino acids: CASSETDRVPTLSYEQYF. The CDR3 coding sequence is TGTGCCAGCAGTGAAACGGACAGGGTACCTACCCTTTCCTACGAGCAGTACTTC.

Only a few counts were recorded for this clonotype. The chain is built from TRBV4-3 and TRBJ2-7; TRBD1 matches 9 bases. Germline CDR1 reads LGHNA; CDR2 reads YSLEER. This CDR3 contains 16 residues. V dropped 4 bases and J dropped 2; count of bases not matched to a gene: 9. CDR3 loop: CASSRGSGQGPYEQYF. Written as DNA, the CDR3 is TGCGCCAGCAGCCGAGGGTCTGGACAGGGGCCCTACGAGCAGTACTTC.

The table lists this clonotype with a few counts. At one of its ends the junction is not consistent with the germline gene, which may arise from a read error. V and J are TRBV7-9 and TRBJ1-6; 7 bases map to TRBD1. The CDR3 runs to 15 residues. The V gene's germline CDR1 is SEHNR and CDR2 FQNEAQ (reference sequence). CDR3 residues: CANSFGQVYNSPLHF. CDR3 in DNA: TGTGCCAACAGCTTTGGACAGGTCTATAATTCACCCCTCCACTTT.

CDR3 nucleotide sequence: TGTGCCAGCAGCCGGGGGCTCAATCAGCCCCAGCATTTT. The encoded protein is CASSRGLNQPQHF. The chain has TRBV12-3 or TRBV12-4 and TRBJ1-5; weak D call: TRBD1 (6 bases). Trimming left V 6 bases short and J 3 bases short, with 9 bases between. The CDR3 is 13 amino acids.

Many counts were recorded for this clonotype. The DNA for the CDR3 is TGTGCCAGCAGTTTAAATGACAATCAGCCCCAGCATTTT. It codes for CASSLNDNQPQHF. The genes are TRBV28 and TRBJ1-5, with D hard to call. Germline CDR1 MDHEN, CDR2 SYDVKM. Trimming took off 2 bases at V and 3 bases at J, with 5 bases between the two ends. The CDR3 is made up of 13 amino acids.

This clonotype was detected a few times. The chain couples TRBV19 to TRBJ2-3; tentatively, D is TRBD1 or TRBD2 (5 bases each). There are 15 residues in the CDR3. Germline CDR1 reads LNHDA; CDR2 reads SQIVND (reference sequence). V lost 6 bases to trimming and J lost 3 bases, with 16 bases between them. The CDR3 DNA reads TGTGCCAGTAGGAAGCTTTTCGAGGGGACAGATACGCAGTATTTT. Its protein product is CASRKLFEGTDTQYF.

This clonotype was seen at least ten times. The chain carries TRBV2 and TRBJ2-7; 7 nucleotides match TRBD1. The CDR3 is made up of 14 amino acids. Germline CDR1 is SNHLY and CDR2 is FYNNEI. J was trimmed by 6 bases and V by 6 bases; bases with no gene match: 11. CDR3 in amino acids: CASSQAYRGGEQYF. The DNA for the CDR3 is TGTGCCAGCAGCCAGGCCTACAGGGGCGGCGAGCAGTACTTC. Full variable domain (outside the CDR3, taken from reference TRBV2 and TRBJ2-7): EPEVTQTPSHQVTQMGQEVILRCVPISNHLYFYWYRQILGQKVEFLVSFYNNEISEKSEIFDDQFSVERPDGSNFTLKIRSTKLEDSAMYFCASSQAYRGGEQYFGPGTRLTVT.

This clonotype has a count of ten or more. V is TRBV5-1 and J is TRBJ2-7; no clear D gene. In germline, CDR1 is SGHRS, CDR2 YFSETQ. The V end lost 4 bases, the J end lost 2 bases, and 16 bases lay between the germline ends. There are 15 residues in the CDR3. The DNA of the CDR3 is TGCGCCAGCAGCATAGTTGCGGACGGACCCTACGAGCAGTACTTC. Amino acids: CASSIVADGPYEQYF. The whole variable domain, remainder taken from reference TRBV5-1 and TRBJ2-7, is KAGVTQTPRYLIKTRGQQVTLSCSPISGHRSVSWYQQTPGQGLQFLFEYFSETQRNKGNFPGRFSGRQFSNSRSEMNVSTLELGDSALYLCASSIVADGPYEQYFGPGTRLTVT.

This clonotype was counted a few times. This rearrangement joins TRBV7-2 to TRBJ1-2, with 7 nucleotides matching TRBD1. Losses at the gene ends were 4 bases for V and 5 bases for J; bases not matched to a gene: 7. This CDR3 has 14 residues. Germline-derived CDR1 and CDR2 are SGHTA and FQGNSA. The CDR3 DNA reads TGTGCCAGCAGCTCCCGGACAGGAGCATATGGCTACACCTTC. It encodes CASSSRTGAYGYTF.

This clonotype was seen a single time. The J gene is TRBJ2-1, the V gene TRBV15, with D maybe TRBD1 (6 bases). The CDR3 totals 17 residues. V lost 7 bases to trimming and J lost 3 bases, with 22 bases between them. CDR1 and CDR2 from the germline V gene are LNHNV and YYDKDF (reference sequence). The CDR3, as DNA: TGTGCCACCACCTCTCTCCACGGCCGGACAGACTACAATGAGCAGTTCTTC. This encodes CATTSLHGRTDYNEQFF.

This clonotype was observed a few times. This chain joins TRBV19 and TRBJ1-1; the D gene is possibly TRBD1 (6 bases). The CDR3 runs 14 residues. Germline CDR1 is LNHDA and CDR2 is SQIVND (reference sequence). The V end lost 4 bases, the J end lost 4 bases, and 13 bases lay between the germline ends. The CDR3 region has the DNA TGTGCCAGTAGTAGGGGGCTCGGCCGCACTGAAGCTTTCTTT. It translates to CASSRGLGRTEAFF.

This clonotype was recorded a few times. This chain joins TRBV30 and TRBJ1-1; the D gene is possibly TRBD1 (5 bases). Between the trimmed V and J ends, which lost 5 bases and 8 bases, there was a span of 18 bases. CDR1 GTSNPN and CDR2 SVGIG come from the germline V gene (reference sequence). The CDR3 length is 13 residues. In DNA, the CDR3 is TGTGCCTGGGATACGGGACGAAGTAGGGAAGCTTTCTTT. As protein: CAWDTGRSREAFF. The full variable domain, completed using reference TRBV30 and TRBJ1-1, is SQTIHQWPATLVQPVGSPLSLECTVEGTSNPNLYWYRQAAGRGLQLLFYSVGIGQISSEVPQNLSASRPQDRQFILSSKKLLLSDSGFYLCAWDTGRSREAFFGQGTRLTVV.

Remarks on this clonotype: Compared with germline, one end of the junction differs, possibly owing to a read error. This chain uses TRBV7-3 with TRBJ1-4; the D is unclear. The CDR3 is 15 residues long. Germline V CDR1 and CDR2: SGHTA, FQGTGA. Here the CDR3 reads CASSLGWSSNEKPFF. DNA of the CDR3: TGTGCCAGCAGCTTAGGATGGAGCAGTAATGAAAAACCGTTTTTT.

Worth noting for this clonotype: With a much larger clone just one base away, this may be a read error. Because it lacks the conserved phenylalanine or tryptophan at the end, this CDR3 is likely a read error. V is TRBV6-5 and J is TRBJ1-5; D ambiguous. V lost 0 bases and J 1 base, leaving 13 bases between the germline ends. The CDR3 has 17 amino acids. CDR1 MNHEY and CDR2 SVGAGI come from the germline V gene. This chain's CDR3 is CASSYSGGRESNQPQHL. CDR3 nucleotides: TGTGCCAGCAGTTACTCGGGCGGAAGGGAAAGCAATCAGCCCCAGCATCTT.

The rearrangement links TRBV20-1 to TRBJ2-7, with D unclear. Trimming pared 0 bases from V and 2 bases from J, leaving 11 bases between. Germline CDR1 and CDR2: DFQATT and SNEGSKA (reference sequence). The CDR3 is 14 residues long. CDR3 in amino acids: CSAREDGRTYEQYF. The DNA for the CDR3 is TGCAGTGCTAGAGAGGACGGCAGAACCTACGAGCAGTACTTC.

The J gene is TRBJ2-7, the V gene TRBV10-3; 11 bases match TRBD1. CDR1 and CDR2 from the germline V gene are ENHRY and SYGVKD. The CDR3 spans 16 residues. The V segment lost 8 bases and the J segment 4 bases; nucleotides outside the gene matches: 13. In nucleotides, the CDR3 is TGTGCCATCGGACAGGGGGCAGCGCCTTCCCAGTACGAGCAGTACTTC. It encodes CAIGQGAAPSQYEQYF.

This clonotype appeared many times. V usage is TRBV28 and J usage is TRBJ1-2; D not resolved. Per germline, CDR1 MDHEN and CDR2 SYDVKM. There are 11 residues in the CDR3. V gave up 8 bases and J gave up 7 bases, with 11 bases separating them. DNA of the CDR3: TGTGCCAGCTTCCGTGTAGGTGGCTACACCTTC. This translates into CASFRVGGYTF.

J is TRBJ2-1 and V is TRBV20-1; 8 positions match TRBD2. CDR1 and CDR2 from the germline V gene are DFQATT and SNEGSKA (reference sequence). V lost 6 bases to trimming and J lost 1 base; unmatched junction nucleotides: 5. The length of the CDR3 is 14 residues. CDR3 coding DNA: TGCAGTGCGCGAAGCGGGAGTTCCTACAATGAGCAGTTCTTC. Amino acids: CSARSGSSYNEQFF.

V is TRBV19 and J is TRBJ1-1; D perhaps matches TRBD1 (6 bases). Trimming stripped 7 bases from V and 1 base from J, with 13 bases between. Germline V gene sequence: CDR1 LNHDA, CDR2 SQIVND (reference sequence). The CDR3 is made up of 14 amino acids. Here the CDR3 DNA reads TGTGCCAGTACCGATCCCAGGGGGAACACTGAAGCTTTCTTT. Its protein product is CASTDPRGNTEAFF.

This clonotype has a handful of counts. This sequence joins TRBV7-6 and TRBJ2-3, with D maybe TRBD2 (5 bases). V was clipped by 5 bases and J by 8 bases, with 14 bases between them. The CDR3 totals 13 residues. Germline-derived CDR1 and CDR2 are SGHVS and FNYEAQ. The CDR3 DNA reads TGTGCCAGCAGCGACTACAGCTACACTACGCAGTATTTT. Translated: CASSDYSYTTQYF.

The table lists this clonotype with many counts. This chain connects TRBV28 to TRBJ1-4; the D gene is possibly TRBD1 (5 bases). V was pared by 7 bases and J by 5 bases, with 8 bases between. The CDR3 runs 12 residues. Germline V gene data show CDR1 as MDHEN and CDR2 as SYDVKM. This CDR3 reads CASTRQNEKLFF. The CDR3 DNA sequence: TGTGCCAGCACCCGACAGAATGAAAAACTGTTTTTT.